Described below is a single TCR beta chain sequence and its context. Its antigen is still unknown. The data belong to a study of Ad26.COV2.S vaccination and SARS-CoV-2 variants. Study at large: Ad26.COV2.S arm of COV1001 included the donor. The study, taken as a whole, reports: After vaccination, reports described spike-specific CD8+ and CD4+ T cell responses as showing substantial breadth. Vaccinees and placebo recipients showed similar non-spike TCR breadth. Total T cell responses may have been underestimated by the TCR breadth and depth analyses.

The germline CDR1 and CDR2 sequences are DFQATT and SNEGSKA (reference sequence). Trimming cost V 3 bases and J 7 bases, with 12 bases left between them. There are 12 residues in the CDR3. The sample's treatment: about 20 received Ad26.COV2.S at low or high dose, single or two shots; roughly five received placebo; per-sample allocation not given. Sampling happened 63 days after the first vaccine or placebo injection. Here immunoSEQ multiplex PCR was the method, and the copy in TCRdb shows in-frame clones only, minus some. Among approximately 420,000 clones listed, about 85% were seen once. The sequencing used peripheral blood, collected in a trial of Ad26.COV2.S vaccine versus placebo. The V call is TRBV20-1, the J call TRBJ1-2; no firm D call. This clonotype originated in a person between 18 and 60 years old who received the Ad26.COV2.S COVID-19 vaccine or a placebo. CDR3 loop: CSASGRVSGYTF. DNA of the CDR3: TGCAGTGCTAGTGGCCGAGTTAGTGGCTACACCTTC.